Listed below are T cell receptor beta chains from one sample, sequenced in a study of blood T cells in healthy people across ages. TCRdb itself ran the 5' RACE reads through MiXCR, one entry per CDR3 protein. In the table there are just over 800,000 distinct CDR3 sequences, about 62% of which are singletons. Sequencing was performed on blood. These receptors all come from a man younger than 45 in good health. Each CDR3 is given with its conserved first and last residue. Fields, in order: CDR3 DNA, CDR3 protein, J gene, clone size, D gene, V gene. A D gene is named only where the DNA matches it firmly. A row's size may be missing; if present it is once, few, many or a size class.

CDR3nt: TGTGCCAGCAGCGTAAACGGGGAAGGGACAGATACGCAGTATTTT
CDR3aa: CASSVNGEGTDTQYF
j_gene: TRBJ2-3
abundance: NA
d_gene: NA
v_gene: TRBV9

CDR3nt: TGCAGTGCTAGCCCCGGGGCCGTGGTAGGGGATACGCAGTATTTT
CDR3aa: CSASPGAVVGDTQYF
j_gene: TRBJ2-3
abundance: NA
d_gene: NA
v_gene: TRBV20-1

CDR3nt: TGCGCCAGCAGCCAAGATAACGACAGCCGTGGCTACACCTTC
CDR3aa: CASSQDNDSRGYTF
j_gene: TRBJ1-2
abundance: NA
d_gene: NA
v_gene: TRBV4-3

CDR3nt: TGTGCCAGCAGCGTAGGAGCCTTCGAGCAGTACTTC
CDR3aa: CASSVGAFEQYF
j_gene: TRBJ2-7
abundance: NA
d_gene: NA
v_gene: TRBV7-9

CDR3nt: TGTGCCAGCAGCTTCAGATTGGGAGGCCCCGTGTACGAGCAGTACTTC
CDR3aa: CASSFRLGGPVYEQYF
j_gene: TRBJ2-7
abundance: NA
d_gene: NA
v_gene: TRBV7-9

CDR3nt: TGTGCCAGCAGTTTTGCGCTCGGACAGAGAGGTCAAGAGACCCAGTACTTC
CDR3aa: CASSFALGQRGQETQYF
j_gene: TRBJ2-5
abundance: NA
d_gene: NA
v_gene: TRBV28

CDR3nt: TGTGCCAGCAGTTTATTTCAGACAGGCAATCAGCCCCAGCATTTT
CDR3aa: CASSLFQTGNQPQHF
j_gene: TRBJ1-5
abundance: NA
d_gene: NA
v_gene: TRBV12-3/TRBV12-4

CDR3nt: TGCGCCAGCACCACTATCCCGGGAGGAACGGAGGAGCAGTACTTC
CDR3aa: CASTTIPGGTEEQYF
j_gene: TRBJ2-5
abundance: few
d_gene: TRBD2
v_gene: TRBV5-1

CDR3nt: TGTGCCAGCAGCCAAACCAGGGAAAGAAGCGCCAAAAACATTCAGTACTTC
CDR3aa: CASSQTRERSAKNIQYF
j_gene: TRBJ2-4
abundance: NA
d_gene: NA
v_gene: TRBV4-2

CDR3nt: TGCAGTGCTAGGGACTTTTACAGGGATACGCAGTATTTT
CDR3aa: CSARDFYRDTQYF
j_gene: TRBJ2-3
abundance: NA
d_gene: NA
v_gene: TRBV20-1

CDR3nt: TGCGCCAGCAGCTTGGGGACAGGGCCTACCTACAATGAGCAGTACTTC
CDR3aa: CASSLGTGPTYNEQYF
j_gene: TRBJ2-7
abundance: NA
d_gene: TRBD1
v_gene: TRBV5-1

CDR3nt: TGTGCCAGCAGTTACTCCGGGACAGGGGGAACTGCTCTGTTCTTC
CDR3aa: CASSYSGTGGTALFF
j_gene: TRBJ2-1
abundance: NA
d_gene: TRBD1
v_gene: TRBV6-5

CDR3nt: TGTGCCAGCAGCGATGGGACAGGGGATTCACCCCTCCACTTT
CDR3aa: CASSDGTGDSPLHF
j_gene: TRBJ1-6
abundance: NA
d_gene: TRBD1
v_gene: TRBV28

CDR3nt: TGTGCCAGCAGTTTAAGGGAGACAAACTCCTACGAGCAGTACTTC
CDR3aa: CASSLRETNSYEQYF
j_gene: TRBJ2-7
abundance: NA
d_gene: NA
v_gene: TRBV28

CDR3nt: TGTGCCAGCAGCCAAGAAGTTTGGACCCCAGTCGCAGATACGCAGTATTTT
CDR3aa: CASSQEVWTPVADTQYF
j_gene: TRBJ2-3
abundance: NA
d_gene: NA
v_gene: TRBV4-2

CDR3nt: TGTGCCAGCAGTTTTCAGGGTGAGGGTACGCAGTATTTT
CDR3aa: CASSFQGEGTQYF
j_gene: TRBJ2-3
abundance: NA
d_gene: NA
v_gene: TRBV12-3/TRBV12-4

CDR3nt: TGTGCCAGCAGCCCACCGGGACAGGTCTATGGCTACACCTTC
CDR3aa: CASSPPGQVYGYTF
j_gene: TRBJ1-2
abundance: NA
d_gene: TRBD1
v_gene: TRBV25-1

CDR3nt: TGTGCCAGCAGCGAGTTCGGACCCGGGCGCGGGGAGCTGTTTTTT
CDR3aa: CASSEFGPGRGELFF
j_gene: TRBJ2-2
abundance: NA
d_gene: NA
v_gene: TRBV6-2/TRBV6-3

CDR3nt: TGTGCCAGCAGCTTAAGCAGACTAGCGGGGGGGACTGGGAACATTCAGTACTTC
CDR3aa: CASSLSRLAGGTGNIQYF
j_gene: TRBJ2-4
abundance: few
d_gene: TRBD2
v_gene: TRBV7-3

CDR3nt: TGTGCCAGCAGCGACCCTCCCGGGACAGGTGAAGCTTTCTTT
CDR3aa: CASSDPPGTGEAFF
j_gene: TRBJ1-1
abundance: few
d_gene: TRBD1
v_gene: TRBV6-2/TRBV6-3

CDR3nt: TGTGCCAGCTCACCGTCTGGCAGGCTAGACGAGCAGTACTTC
CDR3aa: CASSPSGRLDEQYF
j_gene: TRBJ2-7
abundance: NA
d_gene: NA
v_gene: TRBV18

CDR3nt: TGCGCCAGCAGCTTGGGGGGCGCGGACATTCAGTACTTC
CDR3aa: CASSLGGADIQYF
j_gene: TRBJ2-4
abundance: once
d_gene: NA
v_gene: TRBV5-1

CDR3nt: TGTGCCAGCAGCTTTAGACTAGCGGGGGACCGGCCCCAGTACTTC
CDR3aa: CASSFRLAGDRPQYF
j_gene: TRBJ2-5
abundance: NA
d_gene: TRBD2
v_gene: TRBV7-2

CDR3nt: TGTGCCAGCAGCCAAGAGGATGGGGTCTATGAGCGGTTCTTC
CDR3aa: CASSQEDGVYERFF
j_gene: TRBJ2-1
abundance: NA
d_gene: NA
v_gene: TRBV4-2

CDR3nt: TGTGCCATCAGCGTGGGTGGGGGACATGAAACCTACGAGCAGTACTTC
CDR3aa: CAISVGGGHETYEQYF
j_gene: TRBJ2-7
abundance: once
d_gene: NA
v_gene: TRBV10-3

CDR3nt: TGCAGTGCTAGACGCGGCCCCACAGATACGCAGTATTTT
CDR3aa: CSARRGPTDTQYF
j_gene: TRBJ2-3
abundance: NA
d_gene: NA
v_gene: TRBV20-1

CDR3nt: TGCGCCAGCAGACGGGACAGGGAGAATTCACCCCTCCACTTT
CDR3aa: CASRRDRENSPLHF
j_gene: TRBJ1-6
abundance: NA
d_gene: TRBD1
v_gene: TRBV10-2

CDR3nt: TGCAGTGCTAGAGACAGGGACCACGAGCAGTACTTC
CDR3aa: CSARDRDHEQYF
j_gene: TRBJ2-7
abundance: once
d_gene: NA
v_gene: TRBV20-1

CDR3nt: TGTGCCAGCAGTTTAACTGTCTCTAGCGGGGGGTACGAGCAGTACTTC
CDR3aa: CASSLTVSSGGYEQYF
j_gene: TRBJ2-7
abundance: NA
d_gene: TRBD2
v_gene: TRBV27

CDR3nt: TGTGCCAGCATCTCTGGGGGACAGGGTTCCTACGAGCAGTACTTC
CDR3aa: CASISGGQGSYEQYF
j_gene: TRBJ2-7
abundance: NA
d_gene: TRBD1
v_gene: TRBV7-9

CDR3nt: TGTGCCAGCAGCTTAGAACGGGGGAGGGGTGCCCAGTACTTC
CDR3aa: CASSLERGRGAQYF
j_gene: TRBJ2-5
abundance: NA
d_gene: TRBD2
v_gene: TRBV7-9

CDR3nt: TGTGCCGGCAAGGGCGGGGGCGATTTCTCTGGGGCCAACGTCTTGACTTTC
CDR3aa: CAGKGGGDFSGANVLTF
j_gene: TRBJ2-6
abundance: NA
d_gene: NA
v_gene: TRBV6-2/TRBV6-3

CDR3nt: TGTGCCAGCAGCCCATCCGGGGTCCGGTCCCTCAATGAGCAGTTCTTC
CDR3aa: CASSPSGVRSLNEQFF
j_gene: TRBJ2-1
abundance: NA
d_gene: NA
v_gene: TRBV11-2